The source of this TCR beta chain is a study of blood T cell repertoires in COVID-19. Categorization into cohorts depended on clinical history that participants reported. The germline V gene encodes CDR1 SGHKS and CDR2 YYEKEE (reference sequence). This CDR3 spans 15 amino acids. The V gene end was trimmed by 1 base and the J gene end by 0 bases; junction bases not matched to a gene: 1. Only in-frame clones appear in the TCRdb table, and some are missing; sequencing was by immunoSEQ multiplex PCR. The repertoire holds 300,000 to 350,000 clones, with roughly 85% as singletons. This TCR came from a man aged 25-45 years who had recovered from COVID-19. The chain joins TRBV5-5 to TRBJ2-4; 7 bases map to TRBD2. Sample: PBMCs or T cells enriched from blood (not recorded which). The CDR3 coding sequence is TGTGCCAGCAGCTTGACGGGGGGAGCCAAAAACATTCAGTACTTC. It yields the protein CASSLTGGAKNIQYF. Together with reference TRBV5-5 and TRBJ2-4, the CDR3 gives the full variable domain: DAGVTQSPTHLIKTRGQQVTLRCSPISGHKSVSWYQQVLGQGPQFIFQYYEKEERGRGNFPDRFSARQFPNYSSELNVNALLLGDSALYLCASSLTGGAKNIQYFGAGTRLSVL.